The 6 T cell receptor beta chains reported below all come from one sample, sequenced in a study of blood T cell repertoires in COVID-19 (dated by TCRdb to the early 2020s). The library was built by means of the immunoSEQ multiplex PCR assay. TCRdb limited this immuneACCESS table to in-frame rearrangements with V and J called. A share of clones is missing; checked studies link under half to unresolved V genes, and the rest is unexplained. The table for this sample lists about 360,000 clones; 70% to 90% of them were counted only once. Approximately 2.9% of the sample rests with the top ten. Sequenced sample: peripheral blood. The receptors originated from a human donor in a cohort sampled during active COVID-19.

Written as DNA, the CDR3 is TGTGCCAGCAGCTCCTGGACAGGGAGGACTGAAGCTTTCTTT. It specifies CASSSWTGRTEAFF. This chain uses TRBV11-2 with TRBJ1-1, with TRBD1 matching over 8 bases. The CDR3 consists of 14 residues. Germline CDR1 reads SGHAT; CDR2 reads FQNNGV. The V segment lost 4 bases and the J segment 5 bases; nucleotides outside the gene matches: 6.

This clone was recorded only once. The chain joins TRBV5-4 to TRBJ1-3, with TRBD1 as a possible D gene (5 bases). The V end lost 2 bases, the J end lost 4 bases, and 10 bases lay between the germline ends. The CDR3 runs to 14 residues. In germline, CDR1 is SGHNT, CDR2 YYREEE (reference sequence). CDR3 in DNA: TGTGCCAGCAGCTTTTGGGGGGTCGGAAACACCATATATTTT. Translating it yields CASSFWGVGNTIYF.

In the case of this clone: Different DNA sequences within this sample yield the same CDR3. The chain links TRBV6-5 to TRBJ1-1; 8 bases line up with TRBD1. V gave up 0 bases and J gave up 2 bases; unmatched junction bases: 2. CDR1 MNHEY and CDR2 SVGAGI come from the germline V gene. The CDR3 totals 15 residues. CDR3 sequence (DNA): TGTGCCAGCAGTTACTCGGCAGGGGGCAACACTGAAGCTTTCTTT. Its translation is CASSYSAGGNTEAFF.

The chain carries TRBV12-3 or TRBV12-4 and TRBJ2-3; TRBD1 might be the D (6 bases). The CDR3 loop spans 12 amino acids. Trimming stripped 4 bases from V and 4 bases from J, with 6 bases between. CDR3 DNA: TGTGCCAGCAGTTGGGGGCCAGATACGCAGTATTTT. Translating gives CASSWGPDTQYF.

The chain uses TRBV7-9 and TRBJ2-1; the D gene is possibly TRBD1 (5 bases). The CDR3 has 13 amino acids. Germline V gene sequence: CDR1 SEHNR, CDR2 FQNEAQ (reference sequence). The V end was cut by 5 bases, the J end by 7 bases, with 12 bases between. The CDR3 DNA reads TGTGCCAGCAGCCCCTCAGGGTGGAATGAGCAGTTCTTC. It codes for CASSPSGWNEQFF. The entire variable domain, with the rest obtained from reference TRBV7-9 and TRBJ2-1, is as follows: DTGVSQNPRHKITKRGQNVTFRCDPISEHNRLYWYRQTLGQGPEFLTYFQNEAQLEKSRLLSDRFSAERPKGSFSTLEIQRTEQGDSAMYLCASSPSGWNEQFFGPGTRLTVL.

The CDR3 nucleotides are TGTGCCAGCAGTGCACAGGGAAGGACCATATATTTT. It encodes CASSAQGRTIYF. The chain couples TRBV25-1 to TRBJ1-3, with D perhaps matching TRBD1 (6 bases). Looked up from germline, CDR1 is MGHDK and CDR2 is SYGVNS. V lost 4 bases to trimming and J lost 10 bases, with 11 bases between them. CDR3 length: 12 residues.